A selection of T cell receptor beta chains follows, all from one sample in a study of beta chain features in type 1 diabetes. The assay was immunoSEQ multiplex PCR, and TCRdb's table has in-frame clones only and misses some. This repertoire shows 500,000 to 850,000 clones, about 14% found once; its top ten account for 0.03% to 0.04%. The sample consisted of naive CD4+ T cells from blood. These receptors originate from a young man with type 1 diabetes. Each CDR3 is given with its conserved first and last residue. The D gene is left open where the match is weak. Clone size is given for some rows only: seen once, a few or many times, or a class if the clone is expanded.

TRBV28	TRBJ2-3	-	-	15	CASSASGVGTDTQYF	TGTGCCAGCAGTGCCTCAGGGGTTGGGACAGATACGCAGTATTTT
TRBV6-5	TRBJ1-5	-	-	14	CASNSAKYNQPQHF	TGTGCCAGCAACTCGGCCAAGTACAATCAGCCCCAGCATTTT
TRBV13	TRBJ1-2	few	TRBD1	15	CASSSRQGANYGYTF	TGTGCCAGCAGCTCCCGACAGGGGGCTAACTATGGCTACACCTTC
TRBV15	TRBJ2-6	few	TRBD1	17	CATSSTPQGAGANVLTF	TGTGCCACCAGCAGTACGCCGCAGGGGGCTGGGGCCAACGTCCTGACTTTC
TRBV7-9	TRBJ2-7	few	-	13	CASSFWGSYEQYF	TGTGCCAGCAGCTTTTGGGGGTCCTACGAGCAGTACTTC
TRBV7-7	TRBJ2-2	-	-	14	CASNGDPNSGELFF	TGTGCTAGCAATGGCGATCCGAACTCTGGGGAGCTGTTTTTT
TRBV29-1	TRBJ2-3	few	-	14	CSVREMALTDTQYF	TGCAGCGTTCGGGAAATGGCCCTCACAGATACGCAGTATTTT
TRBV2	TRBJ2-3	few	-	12	CASRRSTDTQYF	TGTGCCAGCAGACGTAGCACAGATACGCAGTATTTT
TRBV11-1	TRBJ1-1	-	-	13	CASSNTRDTEAFF	TGTGCCAGCAGTAATACACGCGACACTGAAGCTTTCTTT
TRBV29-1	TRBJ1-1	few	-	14	CSVALLTMNTEAFF	TGCAGCGTTGCCCTCCTCACTATGAACACTGAAGCTTTCTTT
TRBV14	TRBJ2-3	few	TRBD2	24	CASSQDMSSGRLHPLPSSTDTQYF	TGTGCCAGCAGCCAAGATATGAGTAGCGGGAGGCTCCATCCCCTTCCCTCTAGCACAGATACGCAGTATTTT
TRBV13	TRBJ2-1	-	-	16	CASSKRTGRGINEQFF	TGTGCCAGCAGCAAGCGGACAGGGAGGGGGATTAATGAGCAGTTCTTC
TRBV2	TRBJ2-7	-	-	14	CASRPPTENHEQYF	TGTGCCAGCAGGCCACCTACAGAAAACCACGAGCAGTACTTC
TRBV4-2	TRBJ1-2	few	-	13	CASGGDPEEGYTF	TGTGCCAGCGGGGGGGACCCAGAGGAAGGCTACACCTTC
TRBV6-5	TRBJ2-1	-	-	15	CASSSGLPIHNEQFF	TGTGCCAGCAGTTCAGGACTACCCATACACAATGAGCAGTTCTTC
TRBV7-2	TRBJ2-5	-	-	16	CASSLALSRYQETQYF	TGTGCCAGCAGCTTAGCGCTTTCCAGATACCAAGAGACCCAGTACTTC
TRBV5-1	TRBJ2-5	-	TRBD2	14	CASMNSGRYETQYF	TGCGCCAGCATGAATAGCGGGCGCTATGAGACCCAGTACTTC
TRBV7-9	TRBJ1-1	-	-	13	CASSSPVAPEAFF	TGTGCCAGCAGCTCCCCTGTCGCCCCAGAAGCTTTCTTT
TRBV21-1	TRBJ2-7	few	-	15	CASSKAPLRAPWKHF	TGTGCCAGCAGCAAAGCCCCCCTTAGGGCCCCCTGGAAGCACTTC
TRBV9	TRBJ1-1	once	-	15	CASSVVGRGNTEAFF	TGTGCCAGCAGCGTAGTGGGCAGGGGGAACACTGAAGCTTTCTTT
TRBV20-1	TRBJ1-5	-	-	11	CSARINQPQHF	TGCAGTGCTAGAATCAATCAGCCCCAGCATTTT
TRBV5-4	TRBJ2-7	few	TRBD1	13	CASSFPTGYEQYF	TGTGCCAGCAGCTTTCCGACAGGGTACGAGCAGTACTTC
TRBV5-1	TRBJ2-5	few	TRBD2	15	CASSRRTSGQETQYF	TGCGCCAGCAGCAGACGGACTAGCGGCCAAGAGACCCAGTACTTC
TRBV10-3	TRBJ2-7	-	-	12	CATTNSGYEQYF	TGTGCCACTACCAATAGCGGTTACGAGCAGTACTTC
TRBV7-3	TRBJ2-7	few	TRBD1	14	CASSLGTGNYEQYF	TGTGCCAGCAGCTTAGGGACAGGGAACTACGAGCAGTACTTC
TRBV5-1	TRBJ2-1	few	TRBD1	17	CASSLGRGQSSYNEQFF	TGCGCCAGCAGCTTGGGAAGGGGACAGAGCTCCTACAATGAGCAGTTCTTC
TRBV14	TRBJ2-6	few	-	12	CASSPNNYILTF	TGTGCCAGCAGCCCAAATAATTATATCCTGACTTTC
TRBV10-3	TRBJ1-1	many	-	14	CAISDGLGDTEAFF	TGTGCCATCAGTGATGGGCTGGGAGACACTGAAGCTTTCTTT
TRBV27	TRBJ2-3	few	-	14	CASNPVGAGDTQYF	TGTGCCAGCAATCCGGTAGGAGCTGGGGATACGCAGTATTTT
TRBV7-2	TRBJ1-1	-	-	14	CASTLKGGRGEAFF	TGTGCCAGCACCCTAAAGGGGGGCCGCGGTGAAGCTTTCTTT
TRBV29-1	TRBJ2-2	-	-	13	CSVEQGHTGELFF	TGCAGCGTTGAACAGGGACACACCGGGGAGCTGTTTTTT
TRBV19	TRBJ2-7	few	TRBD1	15	CASSIKRTGPYEQYF	TGTGCCAGTAGTATTAAGAGGACAGGGCCCTACGAGCAGTACTTC
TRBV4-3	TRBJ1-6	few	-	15	CASSDYLGLGSPLHF	TGCGCCAGCAGCGACTACCTCGGGTTGGGTTCACCCCTCCACTTT